What follows are 10 T cell receptor beta chains derived from one specimen sequenced in a study of T-cell memory formation after mild COVID-19. In TCRdb, the 5' RACE reads were re-called with MiXCR into one record per CDR3 protein. Of under 110,000 distinct CDR3 sequences in the sample, over 15% were seen once. Sequenced sample: PBMCs or a T cell subset sorted from them (not recorded which). The receptors originated from an adult woman who had mild COVID-19 (a few samples of this study predate the infection). Cell type and time point are not known.

The table lists this clonotype with a few counts. J is TRBJ2-7 and V is TRBV20-1; D ambiguous. The CDR3 consists of 14 residues. Between the trimmed V and J ends, which lost 2 bases and 2 bases, there was a span of 13 bases. CDR1 is DFQATT and CDR2 is SNEGSKA in the germline V gene (reference sequence). CDR3 region: CSARSVGSPYEQYF. The CDR3 nucleotides are TGCAGTGCTAGATCTGTGGGTAGTCCCTACGAGCAGTACTTC.

The V gene is TRBV11-2, the J gene TRBJ2-7; 7 nucleotides align to TRBD2. Germline V CDR1 and CDR2: SGHAT, FQNNGV. There are 15 residues in the CDR3. V lost 5 bases, J lost 3 bases, and 10 bases stayed unmatched. This CDR3 reads CASSNPGAGDYEQYF. CDR3 sequence (DNA): TGTGCCAGCAGCAACCCCGGGGCGGGAGACTACGAGCAGTACTTC.

Details on this clonotype: A read error may produce the germline difference seen at one junction end. The genes are TRBV11-2 and TRBJ1-2; no definite D call. This CDR3 is built from 11 residues. The germline gives CDR1 SGHAT, CDR2 FQNNGV. The CDR3 spells CASSLDLSAHF. The CDR3 nucleotides are TGTGCCAGCAGCTTAGATTTGTCAGCGCACTTC.

This clonotype was counted only a few times. V usage is TRBV4-1 and J usage is TRBJ2-4; D gene uncertain. V dropped 5 bases and J dropped 7 bases, with 12 bases sitting between them. Germline V gives CDR1 MGHRA, CDR2 YSYEKL. This CDR3 is built from 13 residues. The CDR3, as DNA: TGCGCCAGCAGCTCGTGGTCCGATAACATTCAGTACTTC. The encoded protein is CASSSWSDNIQYF.

There are a few counts of this clonotype. The V call is TRBV3-1, the J call TRBJ2-1; D perhaps matches TRBD2 (5 bases). CDR1 is LGHDT and CDR2 is YNNKEL in the germline V gene (reference sequence). The CDR3 extends over 18 amino acids. Trimming stripped 0 bases from V and 1 base from J, with 16 bases between. This CDR3 is CASSQDGVLVGSYNEQFF. The CDR3 DNA is TGTGCCAGCAGCCAAGATGGGGTACTAGTCGGGTCCTACAATGAGCAGTTCTTC.

This clonotype was detected only a few times. The chain joins TRBV11-2 to TRBJ1-2; D might be TRBD1 (6 bases). The CDR3 covers 14 residues. V was cut by 5 bases and J by 5 bases, with 15 bases left in between. Germline lookup yields CDR1 SGHAT and CDR2 FQNNGV. The CDR3 region is CASSPAGQGYGYTF. For the CDR3, the DNA is TGTGCCAGCAGCCCCGCGGGTCAGGGGTATGGCTACACCTTC.

The gene calls are TRBV20-1 and TRBJ1-2, with 8 bases that match TRBD1. The CDR3 runs to 16 residues. With V trimmed by 6 bases and J by 4 bases, 16 bases remained unmatched. Germline-derived CDR1 and CDR2 are DFQATT and SNEGSKA (reference sequence). The CDR3 nucleotides are TGCAGTGCCAACGGGGCCTTTAGGACAGGGCCCTATGGCTACACCTTC. It translates to CSANGAFRTGPYGYTF.

This clonotype appeared a single time. The V call is TRBV25-1, the J call TRBJ1-2, with D perhaps TRBD1 (6 bases). Per germline, CDR1 MGHDK and CDR2 SYGVNS. This CDR3 is 18 amino acids long. V dropped 5 bases and J dropped 0 bases, with 22 bases sitting between them. The CDR3 bases are TGTGCCAGCAGTACCCCCGGGGGCTCAGTGACTACTAACTATGGCTACACCTTC. Amino acid sequence: CASSTPGGSVTTNYGYTF.

This clonotype was detected only a few times. The chain recombines TRBV13 with TRBJ2-3; 8 nucleotides match TRBD2. CDR3 length: 15 residues. V was clipped by 5 bases and J by 0 bases; unmatched bases: 4. Per germline, CDR1 PRHDT and CDR2 FYEKMQ (reference sequence). CDR3 DNA: TGTGCCAGCAGCCTGACTAGCGACAGCACAGATACGCAGTATTTT. Its translation: CASSLTSDSTDTQYF.

The rearrangement uses TRBV27 and TRBJ2-7, with 7 bases identical to TRBD2. This CDR3 region has 14 residues. Germline V gives CDR1 MNHEY, CDR2 SMNVEV (reference sequence). With V trimmed by 2 bases and J by 4 bases, 5 bases remained unmatched. The CDR3 nucleotides are TGTGCCAGCAGTTTAAGCGGGACGGGGTACGAGCAGTACTTC. This gives the protein CASSLSGTGYEQYF.